Listed here are 7 T cell receptor beta chains from one sample, sequenced in a study of blood T cell repertoires in COVID-19. Assay used: immunoSEQ multiplex PCR; TCRdb lists only in-frame clones, some missing. The profile shows 250,000 to 300,000 clones, 70% to 90% of them singletons. The source material was peripheral blood. These receptors were collected from a man aged 50 to 60 with active or convalescent COVID-19.

The CDR3 DNA reads TGCGCCAGCAGCCAAGGGATAGGGGGCGCGGGCCTAGGAAACACCATATATTTT. It codes for CASSQGIGGAGLGNTIYF. This chain uses TRBV4-1 with TRBJ1-3; 7 bases map to TRBD1. The CDR3 contains 18 residues. V trimming: 1 base; J trimming: 4 bases; junction bases outside the gene matches: 13. In germline, CDR1 is MGHRA, CDR2 YSYEKL.

The V call is TRBV28, the J call TRBJ1-2; TRBD1 is a possible D gene (5 bases). Trimming took off 1 base at V and 0 bases at J, with 18 bases between the two ends. The CDR3 sequence is 18 residues long. From germline, CDR1 is MDHEN and CDR2 SYDVKM. The CDR3, as DNA: TGTGCCAGCAGTTTATTAGGGCCCCGGACACGATCTAACTATGGCTACACCTTC. It encodes CASSLLGPRTRSNYGYTF.

CDR3 loop: CAWSVLGTSGNNEQFF. CDR3 sequence (DNA): TGTGCCTGGAGTGTACTTGGGACTAGCGGGAACAATGAGCAGTTCTTC. This chain joins TRBV30 and TRBJ2-1; 13 nucleotides line up with TRBD2. Unmatched junction bases numbered 4, after V lost 0 bases and J lost 5 bases. This CDR3 region has 16 residues. Germline V gives CDR1 GTSNPN, CDR2 SVGIG (reference sequence).

This clone was counted only a few times. The V gene is TRBV5-6, the J gene TRBJ1-2; TRBD1 is a possible D gene (5 bases). The CDR3 extends over 13 amino acids. Per the germline V gene, CDR1 is SGHDT and CDR2 is YYEEEE. V was trimmed by 2 bases and J by 5 bases, leaving 10 bases between them. CDR3 sequence: CASSLAQEYGYTF. CDR3 DNA sequence: TGTGCCAGCAGCTTAGCACAGGAATATGGCTACACCTTC.

The chain joins TRBV6-6 to TRBJ1-1; unclear D gene. Trimming removed 5 bases at V and 1 base at J, with 11 bases between. This CDR3 spans 14 amino acids. Germline CDR1 and CDR2: MNHNY and SVGAGI (reference sequence). The CDR3 DNA is TGTGCCAGCAGTCGCGGGAACGGGAACACTGAAGCTTTCTTT. This sequence encodes CASSRGNGNTEAFF.

This clone was counted only a few times. The CDR3, as DNA: TGTGCCACCAGCAGAGAACAGGGGGCGCGCTACGAGCAGTACTTC. It yields the protein CATSREQGARYEQYF. This chain joins TRBV15 and TRBJ2-7; 9 bases fit TRBD1. The CDR3 contains 15 residues. Trimming removed 0 bases from V and 3 bases from J; junction bases left unmatched: 3. Looked up from germline, CDR1 is LNHNV and CDR2 is YYDKDF (reference sequence).

The J gene is TRBJ2-2, the V gene TRBV9, with 10 bases aligning to TRBD2. The CDR3 spans 16 residues. V dropped 6 bases and J dropped 4; count of bases not matched to a gene: 9. From germline, CDR1 is SGDLS and CDR2 YYNGEE. This CDR3 reads CASTPGSGRATGELFF. The CDR3 region has the DNA TGTGCCAGCACCCCCGGGAGCGGGAGGGCCACCGGGGAGCTGTTTTTT.